This TCR beta chain was identified during a study of PD-L1 blockade in urothelial cancer. The CDR3 contains 15 residues. V lost 6 bases and J lost 1, with 15 bases in between. Germline V gives CDR1 SGDLS, CDR2 YYNGEE. This clone was counted a single time. TCRdb's table, derived via immunoSEQ multiplex PCR, lists solely in-frame clones and lacks some. There are 71,000 or so clones in the sample; roughly 89% occur only once, and approximately 3.2% lies in the top ten. V and J are TRBV9 and TRBJ2-3; perhaps TRBD2 as D (6 bases). The sequenced sample was PBMCs, obtained around atezolizumab (anti-PD-L1) treatment. This receptor was taken from a man aged 60 to 69 with urothelial cancer. The CDR3 DNA is TGTGCCAGCAACCCTTCCGGGGGACGCACAGATACGCAGTATTTT. The encoded protein is CASNPSGGRTDTQYF.